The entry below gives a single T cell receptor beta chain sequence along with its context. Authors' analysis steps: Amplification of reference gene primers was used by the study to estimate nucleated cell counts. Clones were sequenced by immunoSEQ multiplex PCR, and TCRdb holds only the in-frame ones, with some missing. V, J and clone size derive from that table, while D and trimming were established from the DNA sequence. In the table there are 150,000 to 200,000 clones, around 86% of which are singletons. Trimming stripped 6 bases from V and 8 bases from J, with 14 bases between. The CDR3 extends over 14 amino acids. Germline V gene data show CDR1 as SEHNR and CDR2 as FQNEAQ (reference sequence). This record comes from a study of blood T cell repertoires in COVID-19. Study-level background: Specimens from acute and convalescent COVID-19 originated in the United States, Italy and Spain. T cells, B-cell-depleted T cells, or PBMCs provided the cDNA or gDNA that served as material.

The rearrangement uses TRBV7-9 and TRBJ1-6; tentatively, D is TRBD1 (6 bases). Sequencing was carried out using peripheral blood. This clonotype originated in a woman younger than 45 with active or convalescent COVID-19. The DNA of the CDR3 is TGTGCCAGCAGGACGACAGGCATGGATTCACCCCTCCACTTT. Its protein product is CASRTTGMDSPLHF.